These 10 T cell receptor beta chains share one sample of origin, sequenced in a study of regulatory T cells in long-lasting Graves disease. The time point was: persistent/refractory GD, antithyroid drugs over 5 years with positive TRAb. PBMCs provided the RNA from which the TCR library was made. Libraries of TCR beta came from iRepertoire HTBI primers plus Arm-PCR of CDR3 regions. TCRdb used MiXCR to reprocess the multiplex PCR reads, holding one entry per CDR3 protein. The sample carries around 510,000 distinct CDR3 sequences, 20% recorded once. Sequenced material: peripheral blood mononuclear cells (PBMCs), taken when the disease was refractory, from a patient treated with antithyroid drugs. These receptors originate from a female donor with Graves disease.

This clonotype came up many times. CDR3 sequence (DNA): TGTGCCAGCAGTTCAAGCTCCTACAATGAGCAGTTCTTC. This translates into CASSSSSYNEQFF. The chain combines TRBV12-3 or TRBV12-4 with TRBJ2-1, with D unresolved. The V end was cut by 4 bases, the J end by 0 bases, with 4 bases between. The CDR3 covers 13 residues.

This clonotype was picked up many times. V usage is TRBV25-1 and J usage is TRBJ2-5; D may be TRBD1 (5 bases). Germline-derived CDR1 and CDR2 are MGHDK and SYGVNS. This CDR3 region has 15 residues. V dropped 3 bases and J dropped 5 bases, with 16 bases sitting between them. CDR3 sequence reads: CASSEHRLIQETQYF. The CDR3 DNA reads TGTGCCAGCAGTGAGCACAGGCTTATACAGGAGACCCAGTACTTC.

As to this clonotype: A much bigger clone sits one base away, suggesting this may be a read error. V gene TRBV27 combines with J gene TRBJ2-7; possibly TRBD1 for D (5 bases). The CDR3 runs to 11 residues. CDR1 and CDR2 (germline): MNHEY, SMNVEV (reference sequence). V was shortened by 11 bases and J by 2 bases, with 10 bases between the two germline ends. The CDR3 is CAGMTAYEQYF. The CDR3 coding sequence is TGTGCCGGCATGACAGCCTACGAGCAGTACTTC.

This rearrangement joins TRBV7-9 to TRBJ2-1, with 12 bases that match TRBD2. Trimming removed 5 bases from V and 5 bases from J; junction bases left unmatched: 4. Germline CDR1 is SEHNR and CDR2 is FQNEAQ (reference sequence). This CDR3 is 15 amino acids long. CDR3 sequence (DNA): TGTGCCAGCAGCCCCCGGACTAGCGGGGACAATGAGCAGTTCTTC. Translated, it gives CASSPRTSGDNEQFF.

V usage is TRBV28 and J usage is TRBJ2-1; tentatively, D is TRBD2 (6 bases). Deletions cut 6 bases from V and 8 bases from J, with 17 bases between. Germline V gives CDR1 MDHEN, CDR2 SYDVKM. This CDR3 comprises 14 residues. The CDR3 is CASRLKGTAHEQFF. CDR3 in DNA: TGTGCCAGCAGGCTAAAAGGGACTGCCCATGAGCAGTTCTTC. The whole variable domain, remainder taken from reference TRBV28 and TRBJ2-1, is DVKVTQSSRYLVKRTGEKVFLECVQDMDHENMFWYRQDPGLGLRLIYFSYDVKMKEKGDIPEGYSVSREKKERFSLILESASTNQTSMYLCASRLKGTAHEQFFGPGTRLTVL.

V usage is TRBV20-1 and J usage is TRBJ1-6; a weak D match, TRBD1 (5 bases). The CDR3 contains 15 residues. The V gene lost 3 bases and the J gene lost 10 bases, with 19 bases spanning the gap. Germline V CDR1 and CDR2: DFQATT, SNEGSKA (reference sequence). The CDR3 region has the DNA TGCAGTGCTAGGCTCCGGGACCTACCTTTATCACCCCTCCACTTT. It codes for CSARLRDLPLSPLHF.

This clonotype was seen at least ten times. The chain uses TRBV28 and TRBJ2-7, with a tentative D call TRBD1 (6 bases). The CDR3 is 14 amino acids. The V end lost 2 bases, the J end lost 6 bases, and 14 bases lay between the germline ends. Germline V CDR1 and CDR2: MDHEN, SYDVKM. CDR3 protein: CASSLGGRVSEQYF. The DNA for the CDR3 is TGTGCCAGCAGTTTAGGGGGCAGGGTAAGCGAGCAGTACTTC.

This clonotype was seen more than once but under ten times. The rearrangement uses TRBV28 and TRBJ2-5; D tentatively fits TRBD1 or TRBD2 (5 bases each). Trimming pared 6 bases from V and 2 bases from J, leaving 28 bases between. Germline CDR1 is MDHEN and CDR2 is SYDVKM. This CDR3 comprises 19 residues. CDR3 residues: CASSRGGALRAERQETQYF. DNA for the CDR3: TGTGCCAGCAGCAGAGGTGGGGCTCTTCGAGCGGAGAGACAAGAGACCCAGTACTTC.

This clonotype was picked up a small number of times. The chain employs TRBV4-1 and TRBJ2-2, with D maybe TRBD2 (5 bases). Trimming took 2 bases from V and 2 from J, leaving 9 bases between them. The CDR3 totals 15 residues. Germline CDR1 is MGHRA and CDR2 is YSYEKL. CDR3 in amino acids: CASSQITRNTGELFF. In DNA form, the CDR3 reads TGCGCCAGCAGCCAAATCACTAGAAACACCGGGGAGCTGTTTTTT.

There are a few counts of this clonotype. The genes are TRBV5-1 and TRBJ2-7; tentatively, D is TRBD1 or TRBD2 (5 bases each). The CDR3 length is 14 residues. Germline-derived CDR1 and CDR2 are SGHRS and YFSETQ. V was shortened by 3 bases and J by 8 bases, with 18 bases between the two germline ends. The CDR3 sequence: CASSSAPGPLKQYF. The CDR3 region has the DNA TGCGCCAGCAGCTCCGCACCGGGACCCCTTAAGCAGTACTTC.